Below, 7 T cell receptor beta chains from the same sample are listed, as sequenced in a study of siplizumab effects on memory and regulatory T cells. The repertoire was sequenced with immunoSEQ multiplex PCR; TCRdb's copy has only in-frame clones and lacks some. The sample contains 57,000 or so clones, approximately 79% of which appear only once. Material for sequencing was memory CD4+ T cells sorted from blood. These receptor sequences come from a human donor in good health.

The chain carries TRBV6-6 and TRBJ1-2; possibly TRBD1 for D (6 bases). The CDR3 is 15 residues long. Trimming shortened V by 5 bases and J by 9 bases, and 22 bases separated the two germline ends. Per germline, CDR1 MNHNY and CDR2 SVGAGI (reference sequence). The CDR3 sequence is CASSPSREGVGRYTF. The CDR3 DNA sequence: TGTGCCAGCAGTCCCTCCCGGGAGGGGGTTGGGCGCTACACCTTC.

The chain joins TRBV11-3 to TRBJ2-3; 8 bases match TRBD2. The CDR3 is 17 residues long. Losses at the gene ends were 1 base for V and 1 base for J; bases not matched to a gene: 7. Germline V gives CDR1 SGHNT, CDR2 YENEEA. CDR3 nucleotide sequence: TGTGCCAGCAGCTTAGTGGGTAGTAGCGGGGGCACAGATACGCAGTATTTT. Translating it yields CASSLVGSSGGTDTQYF.

This chain connects TRBV11-3 to TRBJ2-5; D perhaps matches TRBD1 (5 bases). Trimming removed 3 bases at V and 3 bases at J, with 20 bases between. The CDR3 consists of 17 residues. CDR1 is SGHNT and CDR2 is YENEEA in the germline V gene. CDR3: CASSFTLPGFGEETQYF. In nucleotides, the CDR3 is TGTGCCAGCAGCTTTACCCTTCCAGGGTTTGGGGAAGAGACCCAGTACTTC.

The chain links TRBV5-1 to TRBJ1-4; no reliable D call. With 0 bases removed from V and 1 base from J, the gap between germline ends came to 10 bases. The length of the CDR3 is 16 residues. CDR1 and CDR2 (germline): SGHRS, YFSETQ. The CDR3 region is CASSLDLVQTNEKLFF. The CDR3 coding sequence is TGCGCCAGCAGCTTGGATCTGGTTCAAACTAATGAAAAACTGTTTTTT.

The chain carries TRBV7-3 and TRBJ2-5; possible D gene TRBD2, 7 bases. The CDR3 length is 15 residues. Trimming pared 2 bases from V and 2 bases from J, leaving 12 bases between. Germline assignment: CDR1 SGHTA and CDR2 FQGTGA. The CDR3 DNA reads as TGTGCCAGCAGCTTATTCGGGGGGCGACAAGAGACCCAGTACTTC. It specifies CASSLFGGRQETQYF.

This sequence joins TRBV5-1 and TRBJ2-7, with D possibly TRBD2 on 7 matching bases. V was clipped by 2 bases and J by 3 bases, with 15 bases between them. The CDR3 extends over 15 amino acids. CDR1 and CDR2 (germline): SGHRS, YFSETQ. CDR3 sequence reads: CASSLRGALSYEQYF. CDR3 nucleotide sequence: TGCGCCAGCAGCTTACGGGGGGCGCTCAGCTACGAGCAGTACTTC.

This chain connects TRBV6-1 to TRBJ2-7; 8 bases are shared with TRBD2. Germline V gene data show CDR1 as MNHNS and CDR2 as SASEGT. J lost 2 bases, V lost 3 bases, and 9 bases had no gene match. The CDR3 length is 16 residues. The CDR3 here is CASSEIPGLGAYEQYF. The DNA of the CDR3 is TGTGCCAGCAGTGAGATCCCGGGACTAGGGGCCTACGAGCAGTACTTC.